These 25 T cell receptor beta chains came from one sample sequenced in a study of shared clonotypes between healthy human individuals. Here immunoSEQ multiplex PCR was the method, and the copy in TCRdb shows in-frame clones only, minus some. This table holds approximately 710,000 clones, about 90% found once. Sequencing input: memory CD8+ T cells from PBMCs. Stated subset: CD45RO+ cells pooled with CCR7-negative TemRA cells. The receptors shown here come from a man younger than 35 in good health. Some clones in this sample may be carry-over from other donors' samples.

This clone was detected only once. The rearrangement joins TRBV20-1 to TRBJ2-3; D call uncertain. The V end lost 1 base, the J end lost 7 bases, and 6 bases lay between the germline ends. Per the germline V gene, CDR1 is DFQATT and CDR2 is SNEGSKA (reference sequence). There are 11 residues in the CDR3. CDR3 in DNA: TGCAGTGCTAGAGGGCTCAATACGCAGTATTTT. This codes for CSARGLNTQYF.

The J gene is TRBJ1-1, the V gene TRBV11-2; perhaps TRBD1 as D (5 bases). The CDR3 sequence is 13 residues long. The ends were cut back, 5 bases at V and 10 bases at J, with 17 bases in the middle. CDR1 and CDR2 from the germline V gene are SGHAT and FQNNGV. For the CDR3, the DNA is TGTGCCAGCAGCCCGGGACGGAGATCAATAGCTTTCTTT. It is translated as CASSPGRRSIAFF.

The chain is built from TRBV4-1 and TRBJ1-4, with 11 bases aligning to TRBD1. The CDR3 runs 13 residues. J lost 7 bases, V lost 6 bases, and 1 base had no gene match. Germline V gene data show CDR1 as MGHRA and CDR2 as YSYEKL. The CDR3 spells CASRGQGGEKLFF. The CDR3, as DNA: TGCGCCAGCAGGGGACAGGGGGGTGAAAAACTGTTTTTT.

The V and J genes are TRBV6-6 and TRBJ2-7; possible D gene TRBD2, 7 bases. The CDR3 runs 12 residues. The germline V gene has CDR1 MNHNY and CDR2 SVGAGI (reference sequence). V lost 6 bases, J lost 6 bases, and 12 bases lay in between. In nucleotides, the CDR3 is TGTGCCAGCAGGCTGGGGGGGGCCGAGCAGTACTTC. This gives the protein CASRLGGAEQYF.

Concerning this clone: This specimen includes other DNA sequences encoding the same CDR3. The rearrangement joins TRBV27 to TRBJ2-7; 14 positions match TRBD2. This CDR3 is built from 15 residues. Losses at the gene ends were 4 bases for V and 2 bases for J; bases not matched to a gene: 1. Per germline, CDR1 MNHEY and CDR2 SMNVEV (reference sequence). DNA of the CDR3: TGTGCCAGCAGTTCGGGACTAGCGGGAGCCTACGAGCAGTACTTC. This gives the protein CASSSGLAGAYEQYF.

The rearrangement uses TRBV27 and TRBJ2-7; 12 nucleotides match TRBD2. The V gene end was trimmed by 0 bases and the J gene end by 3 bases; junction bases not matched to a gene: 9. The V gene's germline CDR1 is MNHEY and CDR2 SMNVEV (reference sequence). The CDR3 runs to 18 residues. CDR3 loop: CASSLSSSGRALFYEQYF. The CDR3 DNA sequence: TGTGCCAGCAGTTTATCGTCTAGCGGGAGGGCCCTCTTCTACGAGCAGTACTTC.

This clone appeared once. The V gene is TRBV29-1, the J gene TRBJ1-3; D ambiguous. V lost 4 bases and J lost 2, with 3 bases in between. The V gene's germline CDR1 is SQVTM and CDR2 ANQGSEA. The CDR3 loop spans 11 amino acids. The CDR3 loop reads CSVVAGNTIYF. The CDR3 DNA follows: TGCAGCGTTGTTGCTGGAAACACCATATATTTT. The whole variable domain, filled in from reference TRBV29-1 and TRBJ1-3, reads SAVISQKPSRDICQRGTSLTIQCQVDSQVTMMFWYRQQPGQSLTLIATANQGSEATYESGFVIDKFPISRPNLTFSTLTVSNMSPEDSSIYLCSVVAGNTIYFGEGSWLTVV.

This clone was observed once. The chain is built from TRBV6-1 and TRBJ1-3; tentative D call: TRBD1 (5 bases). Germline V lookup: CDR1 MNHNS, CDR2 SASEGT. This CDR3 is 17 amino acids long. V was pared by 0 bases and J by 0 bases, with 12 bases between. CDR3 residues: CASSEAWGRTSGNTIYF. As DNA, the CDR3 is TGTGCCAGCAGTGAAGCGTGGGGCAGGACCTCTGGAAACACCATATATTTT.

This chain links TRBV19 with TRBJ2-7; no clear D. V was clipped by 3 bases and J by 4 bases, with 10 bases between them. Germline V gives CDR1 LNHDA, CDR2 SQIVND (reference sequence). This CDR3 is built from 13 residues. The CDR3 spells CASSIDLGYEQYF. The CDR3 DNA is TGTGCCAGTAGTATCGACTTGGGGTACGAGCAGTACTTC.

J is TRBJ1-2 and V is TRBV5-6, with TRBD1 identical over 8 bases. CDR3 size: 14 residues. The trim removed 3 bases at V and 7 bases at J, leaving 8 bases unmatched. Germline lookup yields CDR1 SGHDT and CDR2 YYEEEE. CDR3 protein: CASSSGQGNSGYTF. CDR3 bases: TGTGCCAGCAGCTCAGGACAGGGTAACAGTGGCTACACCTTC.

The CDR3, as DNA: TGTGCCAGCAGTTTAGCGGCGGTAGCCTCTCTGGCAAACACCATATATTTT. It codes for CASSLAAVASLANTIYF. The chain combines TRBV28 with TRBJ1-3, with D uncertain. V was clipped by 2 bases and J by 6 bases, with 20 bases between them. The germline V gene encodes CDR1 MDHEN and CDR2 SYDVKM. The CDR3 is made up of 17 amino acids.

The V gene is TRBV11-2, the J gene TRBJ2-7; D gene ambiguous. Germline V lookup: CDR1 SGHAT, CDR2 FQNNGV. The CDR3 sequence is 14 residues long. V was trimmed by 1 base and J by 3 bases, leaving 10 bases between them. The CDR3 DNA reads TGTGCCAGCAGCTTAGGACCGGAACACTACGAGCAGTACTTC. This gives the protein CASSLGPEHYEQYF.

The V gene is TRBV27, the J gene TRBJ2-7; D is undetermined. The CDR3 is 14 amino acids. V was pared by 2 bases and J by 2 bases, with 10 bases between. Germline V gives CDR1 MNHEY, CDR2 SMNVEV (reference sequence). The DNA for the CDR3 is TGTGCCAGCAGTTTAATGGCAGTTCCCTACGAGCAGTACTTC. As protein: CASSLMAVPYEQYF.

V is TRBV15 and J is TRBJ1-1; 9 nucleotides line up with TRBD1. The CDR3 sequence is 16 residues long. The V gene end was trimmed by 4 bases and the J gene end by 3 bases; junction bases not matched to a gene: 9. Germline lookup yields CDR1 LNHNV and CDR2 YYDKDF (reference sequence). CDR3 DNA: TGTGCCACCAGCACAGAACGGGACAGGGCTTACACTGAAGCTTTCTTT. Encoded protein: CATSTERDRAYTEAFF.

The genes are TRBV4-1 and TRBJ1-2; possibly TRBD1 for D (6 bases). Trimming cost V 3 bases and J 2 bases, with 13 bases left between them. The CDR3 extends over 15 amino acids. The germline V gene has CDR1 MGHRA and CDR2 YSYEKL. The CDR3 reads CASSHLAQGNYGYTF. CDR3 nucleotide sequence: TGCGCCAGCAGCCATCTAGCACAGGGAAACTATGGCTACACCTTC.

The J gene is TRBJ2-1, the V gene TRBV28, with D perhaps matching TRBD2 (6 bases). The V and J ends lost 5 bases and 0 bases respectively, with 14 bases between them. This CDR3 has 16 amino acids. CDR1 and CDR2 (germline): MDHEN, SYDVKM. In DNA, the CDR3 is TGTGCCAGCAGTCCACTTGGGGGGAGCTCCTACAATGAGCAGTTCTTC. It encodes CASSPLGGSSYNEQFF. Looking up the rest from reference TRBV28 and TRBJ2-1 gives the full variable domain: DVKVTQSSRYLVKRTGEKVFLECVQDMDHENMFWYRQDPGLGLRLIYFSYDVKMKEKGDIPEGYSVSREKKERFSLILESASTNQTSMYLCASSPLGGSSYNEQFFGPGTRLTVL.

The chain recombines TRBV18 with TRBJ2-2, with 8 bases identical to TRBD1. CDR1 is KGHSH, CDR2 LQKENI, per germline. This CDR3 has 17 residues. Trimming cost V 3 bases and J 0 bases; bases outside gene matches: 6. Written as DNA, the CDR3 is TGTGCCAGCTCACCCTCGATACAGGGGGCGAACACCGGGGAGCTGTTTTTT. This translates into CASSPSIQGANTGELFF.

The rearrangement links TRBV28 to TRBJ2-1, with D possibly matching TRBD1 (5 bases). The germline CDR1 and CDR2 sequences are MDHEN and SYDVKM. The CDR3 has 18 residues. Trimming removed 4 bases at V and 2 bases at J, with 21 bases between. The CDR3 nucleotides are TGTGCCAGCAGTTCATTCCCCCCAGGGCCTCTCGCCTACAATGAGCAGTTCTTC. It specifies CASSSFPPGPLAYNEQFF.

The CDR3, as DNA: TGTGCCAGCAGCCCCCCCAGGGGCTTTCTGAACACTGAAGCTTTCTTT. This codes for CASSPPRGFLNTEAFF. The V and J genes are TRBV28 and TRBJ1-1; D may be TRBD1 (6 bases). This CDR3 comprises 16 residues. V lost 6 bases and J 0 bases, leaving 17 bases between the germline ends. CDR1 is MDHEN and CDR2 is SYDVKM in the germline V gene.

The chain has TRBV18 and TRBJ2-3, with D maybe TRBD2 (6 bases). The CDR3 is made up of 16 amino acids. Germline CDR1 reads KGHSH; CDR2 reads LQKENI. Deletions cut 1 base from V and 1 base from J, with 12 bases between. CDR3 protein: CASSPRSGGGTDTQYF. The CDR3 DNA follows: TGTGCCAGCTCACCACGTAGCGGAGGGGGCACAGATACGCAGTATTTT.

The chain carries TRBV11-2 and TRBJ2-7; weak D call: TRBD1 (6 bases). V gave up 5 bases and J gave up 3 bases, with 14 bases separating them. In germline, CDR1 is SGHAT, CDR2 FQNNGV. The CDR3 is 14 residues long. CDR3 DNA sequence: TGTGCCAGCAGCATCCGGGACAAGTACTACGAGCAGTACTTC. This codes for CASSIRDKYYEQYF.

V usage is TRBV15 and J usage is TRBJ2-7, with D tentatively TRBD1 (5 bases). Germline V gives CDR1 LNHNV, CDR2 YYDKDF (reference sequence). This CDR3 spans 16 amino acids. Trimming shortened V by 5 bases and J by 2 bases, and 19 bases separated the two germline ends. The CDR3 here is CATSPRVSSHPYEQYF. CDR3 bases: TGTGCCACCAGCCCCAGGGTATCTAGTCACCCCTACGAGCAGTACTTC.

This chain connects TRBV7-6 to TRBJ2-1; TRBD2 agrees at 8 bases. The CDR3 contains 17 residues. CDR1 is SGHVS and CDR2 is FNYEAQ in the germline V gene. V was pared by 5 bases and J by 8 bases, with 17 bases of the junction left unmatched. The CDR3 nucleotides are TGTGCCAGCAGCCCTAGCCCCTCACTAGCGGCAGGGGATGAGCAGTTCTTC. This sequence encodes CASSPSPSLAAGDEQFF. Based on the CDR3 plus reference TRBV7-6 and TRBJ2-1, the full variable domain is GAGVSQSPRYKVTKRGQDVALRCDPISGHVSLYWYRQALGQGPEFLTYFNYEAQQDKSGLPNDRFSAERPEGSISTLTIQRTEQRDSAMYRCASSPSPSLAAGDEQFFGPGTRLTVL.

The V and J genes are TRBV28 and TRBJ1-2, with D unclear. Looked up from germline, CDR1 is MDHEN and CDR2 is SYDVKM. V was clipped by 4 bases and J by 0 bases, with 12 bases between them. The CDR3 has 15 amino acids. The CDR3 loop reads CASSSPRGSNYGYTF. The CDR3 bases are TGTGCCAGCAGTTCCCCGAGAGGTTCTAACTATGGCTACACCTTC.

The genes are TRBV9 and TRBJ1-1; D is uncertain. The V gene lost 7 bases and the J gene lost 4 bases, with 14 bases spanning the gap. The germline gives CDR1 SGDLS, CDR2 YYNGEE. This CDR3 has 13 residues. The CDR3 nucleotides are TGTGCCAGCGCCCCCGGGGAGGGCACTGAAGCTTTCTTT. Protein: CASAPGEGTEAFF. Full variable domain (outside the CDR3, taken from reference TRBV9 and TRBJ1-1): DSGVTQTPKHLITATGQRVTLRCSPRSGDLSVYWYQQSLDQGLQFLIQYYNGEERAKGNILERFSAQQFPDLHSELNLSSLELGDSALYFCASAPGEGTEAFFGQGTRLTVV.